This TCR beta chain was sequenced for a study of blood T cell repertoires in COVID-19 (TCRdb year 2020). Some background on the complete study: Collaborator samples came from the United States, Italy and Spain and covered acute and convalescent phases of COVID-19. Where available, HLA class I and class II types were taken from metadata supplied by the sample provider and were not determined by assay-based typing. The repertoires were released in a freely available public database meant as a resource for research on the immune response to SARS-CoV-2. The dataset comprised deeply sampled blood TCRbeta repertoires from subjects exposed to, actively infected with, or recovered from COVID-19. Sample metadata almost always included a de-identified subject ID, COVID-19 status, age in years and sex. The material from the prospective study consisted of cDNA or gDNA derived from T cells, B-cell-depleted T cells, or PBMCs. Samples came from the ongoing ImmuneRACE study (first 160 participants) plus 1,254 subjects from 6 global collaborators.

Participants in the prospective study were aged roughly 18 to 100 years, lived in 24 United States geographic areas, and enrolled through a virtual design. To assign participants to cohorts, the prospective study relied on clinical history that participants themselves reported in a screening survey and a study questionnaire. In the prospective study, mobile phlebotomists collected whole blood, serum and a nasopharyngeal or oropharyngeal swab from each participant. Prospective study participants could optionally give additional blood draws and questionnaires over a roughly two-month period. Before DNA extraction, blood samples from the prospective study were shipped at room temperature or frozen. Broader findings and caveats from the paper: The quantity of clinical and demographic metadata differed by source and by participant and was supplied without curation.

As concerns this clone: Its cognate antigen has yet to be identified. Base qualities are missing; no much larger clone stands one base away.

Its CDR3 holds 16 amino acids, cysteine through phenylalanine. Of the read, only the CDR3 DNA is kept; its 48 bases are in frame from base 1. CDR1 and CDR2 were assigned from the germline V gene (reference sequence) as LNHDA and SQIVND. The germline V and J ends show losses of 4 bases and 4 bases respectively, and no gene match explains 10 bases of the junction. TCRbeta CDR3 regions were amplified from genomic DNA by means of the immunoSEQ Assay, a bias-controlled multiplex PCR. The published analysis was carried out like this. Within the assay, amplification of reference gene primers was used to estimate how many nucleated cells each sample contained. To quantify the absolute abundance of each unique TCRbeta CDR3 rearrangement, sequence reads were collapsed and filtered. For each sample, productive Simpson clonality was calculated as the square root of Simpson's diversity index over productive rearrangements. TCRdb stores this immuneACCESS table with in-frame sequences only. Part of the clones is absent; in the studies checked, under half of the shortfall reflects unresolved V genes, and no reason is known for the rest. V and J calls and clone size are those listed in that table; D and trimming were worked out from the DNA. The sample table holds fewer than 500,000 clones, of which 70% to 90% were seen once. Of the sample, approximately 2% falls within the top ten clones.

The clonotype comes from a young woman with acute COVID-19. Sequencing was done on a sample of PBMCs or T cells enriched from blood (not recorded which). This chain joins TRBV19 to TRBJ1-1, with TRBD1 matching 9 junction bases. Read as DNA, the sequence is TGTGCCAGTAGTAAGACACAGGGGGCCAGAAGCACTGAAGCTTTCTTT. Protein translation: CASSKTQGARSTEAFF.